The 26 T cell receptor beta chains listed next were all sequenced from one sample in a study of long-term antiretroviral therapy in people with HIV. Researchers report immunoSEQ v3.0 was run at survey level. The protocol was immunoSEQ multiplex PCR, while the TCRdb copy is restricted to in-frame clones and leaves out a portion. Of 15,000 to 20,000 clones in the sample, around 89% were seen once. The source was unsorted PBMCs, collected 6.9 years after starting antiretroviral therapy. These TCRs come from a man aged 45 to 65 with HIV.

The J gene is TRBJ1-1, the V gene TRBV7-9; TRBD1 matches 7 bases. Germline lookup yields CDR1 SEHNR and CDR2 FQNEAQ (reference sequence). The V gene end was trimmed by 5 bases and the J gene end by 7 bases; junction bases not matched to a gene: 10. The CDR3 sequence is 14 residues long. The CDR3 DNA sequence: TGTGCCAGCAGCCGACAGGGAGGAGGGGGTGAAGCTTTCTTT. Amino acids: CASSRQGGGGEAFF.

Comment on this clone: Additional DNA sequences in this sample encode the identical CDR3. The CDR3 DNA follows: TGTGCCAGCAGTTTGGGAGAGACCCAGTACTTC. Amino acid sequence: CASSLGETQYF. The rearrangement uses TRBV27 and TRBJ2-5; D gene uncertain. Trimming left V 3 bases short and J 4 bases short, with 3 bases between. CDR3 length: 11 residues. Germline V gives CDR1 MNHEY, CDR2 SMNVEV (reference sequence).

This sequence joins TRBV29-1 and TRBJ2-7, with unresolved D. Germline V lookup: CDR1 SQVTM, CDR2 ANQGSEA. V was pared by 4 bases and J by 2 bases, with 12 bases between. This CDR3 comprises 13 residues. The CDR3 loop is CSVVDPGPYEQYF. The DNA of the CDR3 is TGCAGCGTTGTGGACCCTGGGCCCTACGAGCAGTACTTC.

This clone was seen only once. The chain recombines TRBV18 with TRBJ1-2; TRBD1 is a possible D gene (6 bases). This CDR3 is 13 amino acids long. Trimming took off 2 bases at V and 5 bases at J, with 9 bases between the two ends. Germline CDR1 and CDR2: KGHSH and LQKENI. The CDR3 nucleotides read TGTGCCAGCTCACCAGGGGGCAGTTATGGCTACACCTTC. It translates to CASSPGGSYGYTF.

V and J are TRBV2 and TRBJ2-1, with D perhaps matching TRBD1 or TRBD2 (5 bases each). The CDR3 spans 12 residues. The germline V and J ends were trimmed by 8 bases and 5 bases, with 10 bases remaining between them. Germline V CDR1 and CDR2: SNHLY, FYNNEI. CDR3 coding DNA: TGTGCCAGCGAGGGACCAAACAATGAGCAGTTCTTC. It yields the protein CASEGPNNEQFF. Looking up the rest from reference TRBV2 and TRBJ2-1 gives the full variable domain: EPEVTQTPSHQVTQMGQEVILRCVPISNHLYFYWYRQILGQKVEFLVSFYNNEISEKSEIFDDQFSVERPDGSNFTLKIRSTKLEDSAMYFCASEGPNNEQFFGPGTRLTVL.

This clone has only one observation. The CDR3 nucleotides are TGTGCCAGTAGTACCATCAGGGAACCCTCTAGCAATCAGCCCCAGCATTTT. Amino acid sequence: CASSTIREPSSNQPQHF. The gene calls are TRBV19 and TRBJ1-5, with a tentative D call TRBD1 (5 bases). Trimming removed 4 bases at V and 0 bases at J, with 16 bases between. Germline lookup yields CDR1 LNHDA and CDR2 SQIVND (reference sequence). The CDR3 has 17 residues.

The chain combines TRBV11-2 with TRBJ2-1; the match to TRBD2 covers 9 bases. The CDR3 extends over 16 amino acids. V gave up 6 bases and J gave up 8 bases; unmatched junction bases: 14. Looked up from germline, CDR1 is SGHAT and CDR2 is FQNNGV. The CDR3 coding sequence is TGTGCCAGCAGTTTGGGCGGGAGGGCCGGCATCGATGAGCAGTTCTTC. It yields the protein CASSLGGRAGIDEQFF.

This CDR3 reads CASSRTGVNYGYTF. CDR3 nucleotides: TGTGCCAGTAGTCGGACAGGAGTTAACTATGGCTACACCTTC. The genes are TRBV19 and TRBJ1-2; TRBD1 agrees at 7 bases. The CDR3 length is 14 residues. J was trimmed by 1 base and V by 5 bases; bases with no gene match: 4. The germline gives CDR1 LNHDA, CDR2 SQIVND (reference sequence).

This clone was observed a single time. The rearrangement uses TRBV6-1 and TRBJ2-1, with 8 bases lining up with TRBD2. The CDR3 consists of 15 residues. V gave up 2 bases and J gave up 3 bases; unmatched junction bases: 3. Germline CDR1 is MNHNS and CDR2 is SASEGT. The CDR3 here is CASSERGLVYNEQFF. In DNA, the CDR3 is TGTGCCAGCAGTGAAAGGGGACTAGTCTACAATGAGCAGTTCTTC.

The V call is TRBV4-2, the J call TRBJ2-3; D unresolved. Germline V gene data show CDR1 as LGHNA and CDR2 as YNFKEQ. The CDR3 sequence is 13 residues long. The ends were cut back, 7 bases at V and 1 base at J, with 9 bases in the middle. This CDR3 reads CASTQAGTDTQYF. In DNA form, the CDR3 reads TGTGCCAGCACACAAGCTGGCACAGATACGCAGTATTTT.

The chain recombines TRBV5-1 with TRBJ1-4, with D uncertain. V was trimmed by 4 bases and J by 4 bases, leaving 14 bases between them. Germline CDR1 SGHRS, CDR2 YFSETQ. The CDR3 is made up of 15 amino acids. In DNA, the CDR3 is TGCGCCAGCAGCCCCGAAGGACCGATTAATGAAAAACTGTTTTTT. Its protein is CASSPEGPINEKLFF. Complete variable domain (other parts from reference TRBV5-1 and TRBJ1-4): KAGVTQTPRYLIKTRGQQVTLSCSPISGHRSVSWYQQTPGQGLQFLFEYFSETQRNKGNFPGRFSGRQFSNSRSEMNVSTLELGDSALYLCASSPEGPINEKLFFGSGTQLSVL.

The rearrangement links TRBV7-6 to TRBJ2-1; 7 bases map to TRBD2. The J segment lost 5 bases and the V segment lost 2 bases, leaving 9 bases of the junction unmatched. Looked up from germline, CDR1 is SGHVS and CDR2 is FNYEAQ. This CDR3 has 16 residues. CDR3 region: CASSLLSSGRNNEQFF. The CDR3 DNA sequence: TGTGCCAGCAGCTTATTGTCTAGCGGCCGAAACAATGAGCAGTTCTTC. Full variable domain (rest looked up from reference TRBV7-6 and TRBJ2-1): GAGVSQSPRYKVTKRGQDVALRCDPISGHVSLYWYRQALGQGPEFLTYFNYEAQQDKSGLPNDRFSAERPEGSISTLTIQRTEQRDSAMYRCASSLLSSGRNNEQFFGPGTRLTVL.

The chain links TRBV19 to TRBJ2-5; D unclear. Per germline, CDR1 LNHDA and CDR2 SQIVND (reference sequence). The CDR3 sequence is 12 residues long. V dropped 5 bases and J dropped 2 bases, with 6 bases sitting between them. The CDR3 loop is CASSLGQETQYF. CDR3 DNA: TGTGCCAGTAGTTTGGGGCAAGAGACCCAGTACTTC.

This clone occurred a few times. The chain combines TRBV4-3 with TRBJ2-1; the D gene is possibly TRBD2 (6 bases). The CDR3 runs 15 residues. Trimming shortened V by 0 bases and J by 7 bases, and 13 bases separated the two germline ends. Germline loops: CDR1 LGHNA, CDR2 YSLEER. This CDR3 reads CASSQDTGDWNEQFF. In nucleotides, the CDR3 is TGCGCCAGCAGCCAAGATACCGGGGACTGGAATGAGCAGTTCTTC.

This clone occurred a few times. V and J are TRBV27 and TRBJ1-5; 7 bases are shared with TRBD1. Germline assignment: CDR1 MNHEY and CDR2 SMNVEV (reference sequence). Losses at the gene ends were 1 base for V and 3 bases for J; bases not matched to a gene: 3. The CDR3 is 15 residues long. The CDR3 loop is CASSLFTGVNQPQHF. The CDR3 nucleotides read TGTGCCAGCAGTTTATTTACAGGGGTCAATCAGCCCCAGCATTTT.

The chain joins TRBV5-6 to TRBJ1-1; 9 bases agree with TRBD1. In germline, CDR1 is SGHDT, CDR2 YYEEEE. After removal of 2 bases from V and 4 bases from J, the junction contained 6 bases not matched to a gene. This CDR3 contains 15 residues. CDR3 sequence: CASSFGTGLGTEAFF. DNA for the CDR3: TGTGCCAGCAGCTTCGGGACAGGGCTCGGCACTGAAGCTTTCTTT.

This clone was observed a handful of times. This rearrangement joins TRBV7-9 to TRBJ1-3; no definite D call. V was trimmed by 1 base and J by 0 bases, leaving 7 bases between them. Germline V gene sequence: CDR1 SEHNR, CDR2 FQNEAQ (reference sequence). CDR3 length: 15 residues. The CDR3 loop reads CASSLDAISGNTIYF. DNA for the CDR3: TGTGCCAGCAGCTTAGACGCGATCTCTGGAAACACCATATATTTT.

This clone was seen only once. V usage is TRBV7-3 and J usage is TRBJ2-2; D remains unclear. This CDR3 contains 14 residues. V dropped 1 base and J dropped 1 base, with 4 bases sitting between them. Germline CDR1 and CDR2: SGHTA and FQGTGA. CDR3 residues: CASSLIWNTGELFF. CDR3 nucleotides: TGTGCCAGCAGCTTAATATGGAACACCGGGGAGCTGTTTTTT.

V and J are TRBV27 and TRBJ2-3; D possibly corresponds to TRBD1 (6 bases). Germline V gene lookup returns CDR1 MNHEY and CDR2 SMNVEV (reference sequence). V gave up 5 bases and J gave up 4 bases, with 13 bases separating them. The CDR3 length is 14 residues. In DNA, the CDR3 is TGTGCCAGCAGTCTCCAGGGGTACGCAGATACGCAGTATTTT. This gives the protein CASSLQGYADTQYF.

The chain couples TRBV4-1 to TRBJ2-7, with a weak D call TRBD2 (5 bases). This CDR3 is built from 15 residues. Germline CDR1 and CDR2: MGHRA and YSYEKL. V lost 0 bases and J lost 4, with 13 bases in between. The CDR3: CASSQDISGMYEQYF. In DNA, the CDR3 is TGCGCCAGCAGCCAAGATATCTCGGGAATGTACGAGCAGTACTTC.

This chain joins TRBV6-6 and TRBJ1-3; the D gene is possibly TRBD1 (6 bases). The germline V and J ends were trimmed by 6 bases and 2 bases, with 11 bases remaining between them. The CDR3 totals 14 residues. CDR1 is MNHNY and CDR2 is SVGAGI in the germline V gene (reference sequence). CDR3 in amino acids: CASSPGAAGNTIYF. The CDR3 DNA reads as TGTGCCAGCAGCCCGGGGGCTGCTGGAAACACCATATATTTT.

V is TRBV4-1 and J is TRBJ2-7; 9 bases are a match to TRBD2. There are 16 residues in the CDR3. Germline CDR1 reads MGHRA; CDR2 reads YSYEKL. Trimming at V came to 0 bases and at J to 5 bases, leaving 8 bases not matched to a gene. Here the CDR3 DNA reads TGCGCCAGCAGCCAAGATAGATTAGCGGGAGTTAACGAGCAGTACTTC. This encodes CASSQDRLAGVNEQYF.

The V gene is TRBV7-2, the J gene TRBJ2-2, with D possibly matching TRBD1 (6 bases). The germline gives CDR1 SGHTA, CDR2 FQGNSA. This CDR3 comprises 17 residues. The V end lost 1 base, the J end lost 7 bases, and 19 bases lay between the germline ends. DNA for the CDR3: TGTGCCAGCAGCTTAGGCCCCGCAGGGGCTGGGAGCGGGGAGCTGTTTTTT. This sequence encodes CASSLGPAGAGSGELFF. The variable domain in full, with the rest retrieved from reference TRBV7-2 and TRBJ2-2, is GAGVSQSPSNKVTEKGKDVELRCDPISGHTALYWYRQSLGQGLEFLIYFQGNSAPDKSGLPSDRFSAERTGGSVSTLTIQRTQQEDSAVYLCASSLGPAGAGSGELFFGEGSRLTVL.

The V gene is TRBV12-2, the J gene TRBJ2-7; TRBD2, as called in the table, went unchecked against the DNA. TRBV12-2 is described as a pseudogene. The CDR3 loop spans 18 amino acids. In DNA form, the CDR3 reads TGTGCAAGTCGCTCCCGGACTAGCGGGAGCCTCGTCACCTACGAGCAGTACTTC. It encodes CASRSRTSGSLVTYEQYF.

The CDR3 sequence: CASSSTPSTYEQYF. CDR3 DNA: TGCGCCAGCAGCTCAACCCCTTCGACCTACGAGCAGTACTTC. The genes are TRBV5-1 and TRBJ2-7; no clear D. Per germline, CDR1 SGHRS and CDR2 YFSETQ. This CDR3 spans 14 amino acids. V lost 3 bases and J 2 bases, leaving 12 bases between the germline ends.

The V and J genes are TRBV20-1 and TRBJ2-5; D not certain. The V gene's germline CDR1 is DFQATT and CDR2 SNEGSKA (reference sequence). The CDR3 totals 11 residues. The ends were cut back, 1 base at V and 5 bases at J, with 5 bases in the middle. Written as DNA, the CDR3 is TGCAGTGCTAGAGTTGGGGAGACCCAGTACTTC. It yields the protein CSARVGETQYF.